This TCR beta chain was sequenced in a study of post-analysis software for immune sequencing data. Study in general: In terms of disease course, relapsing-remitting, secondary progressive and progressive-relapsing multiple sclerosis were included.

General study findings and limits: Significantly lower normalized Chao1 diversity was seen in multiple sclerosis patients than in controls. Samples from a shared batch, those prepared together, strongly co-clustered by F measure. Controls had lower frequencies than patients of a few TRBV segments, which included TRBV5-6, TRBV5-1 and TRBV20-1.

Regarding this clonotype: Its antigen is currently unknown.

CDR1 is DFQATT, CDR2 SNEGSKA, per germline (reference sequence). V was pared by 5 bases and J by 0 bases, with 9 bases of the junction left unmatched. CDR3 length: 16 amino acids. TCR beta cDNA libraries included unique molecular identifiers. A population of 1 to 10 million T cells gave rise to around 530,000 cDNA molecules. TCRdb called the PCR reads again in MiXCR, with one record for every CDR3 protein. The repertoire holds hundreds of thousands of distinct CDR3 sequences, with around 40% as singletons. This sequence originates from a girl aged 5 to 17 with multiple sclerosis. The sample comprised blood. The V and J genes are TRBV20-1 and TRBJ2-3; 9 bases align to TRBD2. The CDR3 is CSAARRLAASTDTQYF. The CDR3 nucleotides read TGCAGTGCTGCCAGGAGACTAGCGGCTAGCACAGATACGCAGTATTTT.